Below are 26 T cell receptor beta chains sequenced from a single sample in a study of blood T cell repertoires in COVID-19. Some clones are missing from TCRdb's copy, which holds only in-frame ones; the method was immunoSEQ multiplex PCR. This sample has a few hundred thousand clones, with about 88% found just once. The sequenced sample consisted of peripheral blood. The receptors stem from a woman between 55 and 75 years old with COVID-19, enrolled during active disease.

The CDR3 DNA reads as TGTGCCACCAGCAGAGGGCGGATACTGAACACTGAAGCTTTCTTT. Its translation: CATSRGRILNTEAFF. The chain is built from TRBV15 and TRBJ1-1; no definite D call. V lost 1 base, J lost 0 bases, and 9 bases lay in between. Germline CDR1 reads LNHNV; CDR2 reads YYDKDF (reference sequence). The CDR3 runs to 15 residues.

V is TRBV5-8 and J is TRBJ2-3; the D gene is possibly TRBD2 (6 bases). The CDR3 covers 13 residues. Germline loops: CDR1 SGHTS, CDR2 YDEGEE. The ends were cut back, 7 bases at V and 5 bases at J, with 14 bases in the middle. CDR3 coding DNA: TGTGCCAGCCGCCGGGTCGGGGGAGATACGCAGTATTTT. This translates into CASRRVGGDTQYF.

The CDR3, as DNA: TGTGCCAGCAGTGACGGGGGCCCGGGGGGCTACACCTTC. This gives the protein CASSDGGPGGYTF. The rearrangement joins TRBV6-4 to TRBJ1-2; D is possibly TRBD1 (6 bases). Trimming removed 2 bases from V and 8 bases from J, with 12 bases in between. Looked up from germline, CDR1 is MRHNA and CDR2 is SNTAGT. The CDR3 loop spans 13 amino acids.

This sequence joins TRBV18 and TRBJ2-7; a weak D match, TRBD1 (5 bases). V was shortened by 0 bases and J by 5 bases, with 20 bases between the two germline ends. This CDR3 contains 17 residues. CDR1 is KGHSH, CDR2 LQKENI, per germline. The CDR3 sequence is CASSPPTGAVLIHEQYF. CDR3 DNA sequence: TGTGCCAGCTCACCACCAACTGGGGCAGTCTTGATCCACGAGCAGTACTTC.

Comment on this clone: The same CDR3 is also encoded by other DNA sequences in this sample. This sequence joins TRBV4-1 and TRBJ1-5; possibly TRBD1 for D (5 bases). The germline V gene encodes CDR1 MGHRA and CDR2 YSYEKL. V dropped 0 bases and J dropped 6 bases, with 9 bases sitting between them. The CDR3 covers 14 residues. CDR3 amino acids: CASSQELGRQPQHF. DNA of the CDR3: TGCGCCAGCAGCCAAGAATTGGGGCGTCAGCCCCAGCATTTT.

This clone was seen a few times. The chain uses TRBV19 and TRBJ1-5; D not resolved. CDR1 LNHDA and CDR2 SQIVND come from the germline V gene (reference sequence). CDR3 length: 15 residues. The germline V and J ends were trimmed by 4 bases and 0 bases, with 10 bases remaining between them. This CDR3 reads CASSKTAYSNQPQHF. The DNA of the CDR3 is TGTGCCAGTAGTAAAACAGCTTATAGCAATCAGCCCCAGCATTTT. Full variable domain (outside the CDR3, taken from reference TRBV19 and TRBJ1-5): DGGITQSPKYLFRKEGQNVTLSCEQNLNHDAMYWYRQDPGQGLRLIYYSQIVNDFQKGDIAEGYSVSREKKESFPLTVTSAQKNPTAFYLCASSKTAYSNQPQHFGDGTRLSIL.

The chain's CDR3 is CASSPWDKVGAFF. CDR3 nucleotide sequence: TGTGCCAGCAGCCCTTGGGACAAGGTAGGAGCTTTCTTT. This chain links TRBV7-2 with TRBJ1-1, with D tentatively TRBD1 (6 bases). The CDR3 has 13 residues. Trimming took 5 bases from V and 10 from J, leaving 17 bases between them. Looked up from germline, CDR1 is SGHTA and CDR2 is FQGNSA.

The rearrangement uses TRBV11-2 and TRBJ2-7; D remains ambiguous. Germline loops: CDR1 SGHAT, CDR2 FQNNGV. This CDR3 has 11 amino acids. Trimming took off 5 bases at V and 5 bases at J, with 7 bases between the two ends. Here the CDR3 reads CASSRSHEQYF. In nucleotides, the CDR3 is TGTGCCAGCAGCCGGAGTCACGAGCAGTACTTC.

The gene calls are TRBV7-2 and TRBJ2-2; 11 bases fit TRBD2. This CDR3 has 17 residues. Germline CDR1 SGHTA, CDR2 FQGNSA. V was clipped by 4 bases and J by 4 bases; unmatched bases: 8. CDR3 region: CASSWGGTSGSTGELFF. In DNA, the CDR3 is TGTGCCAGCAGCTGGGGAGGGACTAGCGGTAGCACCGGGGAGCTGTTTTTT.

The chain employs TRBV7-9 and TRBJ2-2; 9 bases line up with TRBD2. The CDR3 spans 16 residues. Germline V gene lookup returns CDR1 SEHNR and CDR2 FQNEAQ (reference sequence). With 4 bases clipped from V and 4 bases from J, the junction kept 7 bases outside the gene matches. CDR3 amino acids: CASSSRLAGFTGELFF. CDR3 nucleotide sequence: TGTGCCAGCAGCTCGCGGCTAGCGGGGTTCACCGGGGAGCTGTTTTTT.

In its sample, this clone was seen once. CDR3 in amino acids: CASSLAKGAGANVLTF. The CDR3 DNA reads as TGTGCCAGCAGCTTGGCCAAGGGGGCTGGGGCCAACGTCCTGACTTTC. J is TRBJ2-6 and V is TRBV5-4; a weak D match, TRBD1 (6 bases). Germline-derived CDR1 and CDR2 are SGHNT and YYREEE (reference sequence). The CDR3 loop spans 16 amino acids. V lost 0 bases and J lost 2, with 9 bases in between.

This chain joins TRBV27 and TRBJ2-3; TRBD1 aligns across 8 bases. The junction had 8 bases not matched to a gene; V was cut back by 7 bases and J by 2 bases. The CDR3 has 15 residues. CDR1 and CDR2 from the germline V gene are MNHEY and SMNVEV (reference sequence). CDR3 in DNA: TGTGCCAGCACCCTTAGGACAGGGATCACAGATACGCAGTATTTT. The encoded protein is CASTLRTGITDTQYF.

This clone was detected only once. The CDR3 sequence: CASSLTGVSTDTQYF. As DNA, the CDR3 is TGTGCCAGTAGTCTGACAGGGGTAAGCACAGATACGCAGTATTTT. The J gene is TRBJ2-3, the V gene TRBV19, with 8 nucleotides matching TRBD1. The CDR3 length is 15 residues. The ends lost 5 bases at V and 0 bases at J; junction bases unmatched: 4. CDR1 and CDR2 (germline): LNHDA, SQIVND (reference sequence).

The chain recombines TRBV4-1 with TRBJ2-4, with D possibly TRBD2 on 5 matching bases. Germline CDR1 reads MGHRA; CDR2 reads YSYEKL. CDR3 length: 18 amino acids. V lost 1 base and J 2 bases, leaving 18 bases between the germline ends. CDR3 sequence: CASSQGSGAGVPKNIQYF. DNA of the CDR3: TGCGCCAGCAGCCAAGGCTCGGGCGCGGGTGTACCCAAAAACATTCAGTACTTC.

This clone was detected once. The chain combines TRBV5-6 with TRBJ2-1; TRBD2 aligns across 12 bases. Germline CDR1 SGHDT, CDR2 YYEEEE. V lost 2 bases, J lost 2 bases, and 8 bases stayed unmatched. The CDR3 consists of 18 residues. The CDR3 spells CASSFGLAGGLTYNEQFF. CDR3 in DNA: TGTGCCAGCAGCTTCGGGCTAGCGGGGGGGCTCACCTACAATGAGCAGTTCTTC.

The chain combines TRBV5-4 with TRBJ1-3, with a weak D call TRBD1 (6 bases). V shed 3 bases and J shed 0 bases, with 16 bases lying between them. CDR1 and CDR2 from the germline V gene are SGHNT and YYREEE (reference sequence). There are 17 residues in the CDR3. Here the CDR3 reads CASSSGQTLRSGNTIYF. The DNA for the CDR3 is TGTGCCAGCAGCTCCGGACAGACCTTGCGCTCTGGAAACACCATATATTTT.

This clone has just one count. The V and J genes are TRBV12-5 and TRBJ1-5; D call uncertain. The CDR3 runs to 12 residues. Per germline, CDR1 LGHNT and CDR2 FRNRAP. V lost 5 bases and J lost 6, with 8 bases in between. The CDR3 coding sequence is TGTGCTAGTGGTCCCCTATTTCAGCCCCAGCATTTT. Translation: CASGPLFQPQHF. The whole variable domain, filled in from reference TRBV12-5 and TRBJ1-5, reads DARVTQTPRHKVTEMGQEVTMRCQPILGHNTVFWYRQTMMQGLELLAYFRNRAPLDDSGMPKDRFSAEMPDATLATLKIQPSEPRDSAVYFCASGPLFQPQHFGDGTRLSIL.

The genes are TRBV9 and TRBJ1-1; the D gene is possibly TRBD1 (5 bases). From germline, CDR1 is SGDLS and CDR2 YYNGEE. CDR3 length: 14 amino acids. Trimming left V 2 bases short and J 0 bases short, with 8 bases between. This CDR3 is CASSVQDMNTEAFF. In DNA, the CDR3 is TGTGCCAGCAGCGTTCAGGACATGAACACTGAAGCTTTCTTT.

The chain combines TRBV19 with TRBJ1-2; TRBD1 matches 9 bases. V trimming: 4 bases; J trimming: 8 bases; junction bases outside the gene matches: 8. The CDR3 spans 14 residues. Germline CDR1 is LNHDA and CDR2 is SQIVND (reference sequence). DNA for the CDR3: TGTGCCAGTAGTACCACAGGGGGCGGAGGAGGCTACACCTTC. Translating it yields CASSTTGGGGGYTF.

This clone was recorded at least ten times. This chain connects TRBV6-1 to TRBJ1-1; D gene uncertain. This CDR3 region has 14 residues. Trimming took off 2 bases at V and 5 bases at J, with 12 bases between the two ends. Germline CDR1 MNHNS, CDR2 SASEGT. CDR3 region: CASSENPGGTEAFF. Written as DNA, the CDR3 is TGTGCCAGCAGTGAAAACCCTGGAGGGACTGAAGCTTTCTTT.

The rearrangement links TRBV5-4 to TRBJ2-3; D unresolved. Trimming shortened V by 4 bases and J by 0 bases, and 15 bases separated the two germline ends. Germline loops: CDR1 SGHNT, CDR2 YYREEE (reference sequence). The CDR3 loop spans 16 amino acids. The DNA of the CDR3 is TGTGCCAGCAGCCCCGGGTCTTTGTCTAGCACAGATACGCAGTATTTT. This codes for CASSPGSLSSTDTQYF.

Written as DNA, the CDR3 is TGTGCCAGCAGCTTAGAGGGGACTAGCGGGTACAATGAGCAGTTCTTC. As protein: CASSLEGTSGYNEQFF. The rearrangement links TRBV11-1 to TRBJ2-1; 12 bases are shared with TRBD2. The CDR3 runs to 16 residues. CDR1 and CDR2 (germline): SGHAT, FQDESV (reference sequence). The V gene end was trimmed by 1 base and the J gene end by 4 bases; junction bases not matched to a gene: 2.

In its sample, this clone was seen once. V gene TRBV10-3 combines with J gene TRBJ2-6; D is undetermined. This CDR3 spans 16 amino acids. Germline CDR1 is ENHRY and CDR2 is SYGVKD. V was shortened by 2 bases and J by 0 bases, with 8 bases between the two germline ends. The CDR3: CAISEGLSSGANVLTF. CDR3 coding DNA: TGTGCCATCAGTGAGGGGCTCTCCTCTGGGGCCAACGTCCTGACTTTC.

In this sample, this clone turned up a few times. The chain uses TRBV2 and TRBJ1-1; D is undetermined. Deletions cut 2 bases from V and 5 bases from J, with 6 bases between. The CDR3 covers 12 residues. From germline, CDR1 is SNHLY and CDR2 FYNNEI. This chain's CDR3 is CASSELLTEAFF. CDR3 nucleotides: TGTGCCAGCAGTGAATTGTTAACTGAAGCTTTCTTT.

The CDR3 DNA reads as TGTGCCAGCAGCGTAGGAACAGGCCAGACGGTCAGCGAGCAGTACTTC. Residues: CASSVGTGQTVSEQYF. This chain uses TRBV9 with TRBJ2-7; D may be TRBD1 (5 bases). V lost 0 bases to trimming and J lost 6 bases, with 19 bases between them. This CDR3 region has 16 residues. CDR1 is SGDLS and CDR2 is YYNGEE in the germline V gene.

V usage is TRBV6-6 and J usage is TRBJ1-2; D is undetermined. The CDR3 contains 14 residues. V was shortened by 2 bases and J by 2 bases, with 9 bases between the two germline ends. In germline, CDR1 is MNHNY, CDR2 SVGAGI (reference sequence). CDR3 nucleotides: TGTGCCAGCAGTTACGGGCCGAACAACTATGGCTACACCTTC. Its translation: CASSYGPNNYGYTF.